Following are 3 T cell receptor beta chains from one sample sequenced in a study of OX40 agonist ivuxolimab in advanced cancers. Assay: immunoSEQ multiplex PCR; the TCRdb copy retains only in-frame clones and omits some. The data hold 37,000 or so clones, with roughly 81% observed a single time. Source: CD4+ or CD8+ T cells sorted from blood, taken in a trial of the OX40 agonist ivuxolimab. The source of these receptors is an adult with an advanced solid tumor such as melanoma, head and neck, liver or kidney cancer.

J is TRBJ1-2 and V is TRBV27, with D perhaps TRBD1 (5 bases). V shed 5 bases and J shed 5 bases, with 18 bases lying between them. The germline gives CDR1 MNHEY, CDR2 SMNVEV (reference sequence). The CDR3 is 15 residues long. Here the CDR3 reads CASSPISLQVYGYTF. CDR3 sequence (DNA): TGTGCCAGCAGTCCTATCTCCCTACAGGTATATGGCTACACCTTC.

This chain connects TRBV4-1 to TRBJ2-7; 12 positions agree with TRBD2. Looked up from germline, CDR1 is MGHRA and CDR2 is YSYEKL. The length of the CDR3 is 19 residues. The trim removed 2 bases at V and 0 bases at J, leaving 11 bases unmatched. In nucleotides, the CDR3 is TGCGCCAGCAGCCAATCTAGTTGGACTAGCGGGGTGGCCTCCTACGAGCAGTACTTC. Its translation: CASSQSSWTSGVASYEQYF.

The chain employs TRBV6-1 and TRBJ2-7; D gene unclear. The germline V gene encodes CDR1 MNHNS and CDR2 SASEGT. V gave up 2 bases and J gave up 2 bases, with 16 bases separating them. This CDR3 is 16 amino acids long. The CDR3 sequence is CASSESVTASAYEQYF. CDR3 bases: TGTGCCAGCAGTGAATCGGTTACGGCGTCGGCCTACGAGCAGTACTTC.